These 12 T cell receptor beta chains originate from one sample sequenced in a study of blood T cell repertoires in COVID-19. Method: immunoSEQ multiplex PCR; TCRdb's copy keeps in-frame clones and lacks some. Among 25,000 to 30,000 clones listed, more than 65% were seen once. The sample consisted of peripheral blood. These receptors all come from a man between 50 and 59 years old with active or convalescent COVID-19.

The chain joins TRBV7-9 to TRBJ2-5; 7 nucleotides agree with TRBD2. The CDR3 contains 15 residues. CDR1 is SEHNR, CDR2 FQNEAQ, per germline (reference sequence). After removal of 5 bases from V and 2 bases from J, the junction contained 8 bases not matched to a gene. CDR3 amino acids: CASSAATGGQETQYF. In nucleotides, the CDR3 is TGTGCCAGCAGCGCCGCGACGGGGGGTCAAGAGACCCAGTACTTC. The full variable domain, its missing parts supplied by reference TRBV7-9 and TRBJ2-5, is DTGVSQNPRHKITKRGQNVTFRCDPISEHNRLYWYRQTLGQGPEFLTYFQNEAQLEKSRLLSDRFSAERPKGSFSTLEIQRTEQGDSAMYLCASSAATGGQETQYFGPGTRLLVL.

A word on this clone: At the DNA level, this CDR3 is encoded by other sequences in the same sample as well. The chain is built from TRBV29-1 and TRBJ2-3, with 11 bases aligning to TRBD2. J was trimmed by 1 base and V by 0 bases; bases with no gene match: 3. The CDR3 consists of 16 residues. Germline CDR1 is SQVTM and CDR2 is ANQGSEA. The CDR3 is CSVEDRTSGRTDTQYF. The DNA for the CDR3 is TGCAGCGTTGAAGATCGGACTAGCGGGCGCACAGATACGCAGTATTTT.

The chain carries TRBV7-9 and TRBJ2-7; D is possibly TRBD2 (6 bases). Per germline, CDR1 SEHNR and CDR2 FQNEAQ (reference sequence). V shed 7 bases and J shed 3 bases, with 13 bases lying between them. This CDR3 contains 13 residues. For the CDR3, the DNA is TGTGCCAGCAATCGACTAGTAGACTACGAGCAGTACTTC. It specifies CASNRLVDYEQYF.

J is TRBJ1-4 and V is TRBV4-1; 7 nucleotides align to TRBD1. The V gene's germline CDR1 is MGHRA and CDR2 YSYEKL. This CDR3 spans 17 amino acids. Trimming at V came to 1 base and at J to 0 bases, leaving 5 bases not matched to a gene. As DNA, the CDR3 is TGCGCCAGCAGCCAAGTGACAGGGCGTGCAACTAATGAAAAACTGTTTTTT. Its translation: CASSQVTGRATNEKLFF.

This clone occurred once. The V gene is TRBV11-3, the J gene TRBJ2-1, with TRBD2 identical over 12 bases. Germline V CDR1 and CDR2: SGHNT, YENEEA. Trimming cost V 4 bases and J 15 bases; bases outside gene matches: 7. The CDR3 is made up of 13 amino acids. The CDR3 DNA is TGTGCCAGCAGCTCCCCGACTAGCGGGGGAGTGTTCTTC. Residues: CASSSPTSGGVFF.

This chain connects TRBV28 to TRBJ2-3; 7 positions match TRBD2. Trimming removed 6 bases from V and 0 bases from J; junction bases left unmatched: 6. Germline V gene data show CDR1 as MDHEN and CDR2 as SYDVKM. The CDR3 has 15 residues. CDR3 sequence: CASREGGGSTDTQYF. CDR3 DNA: TGTGCCAGCAGAGAGGGCGGGGGAAGCACAGATACGCAGTATTTT.

The gene calls are TRBV6-4 and TRBJ1-2; 7 nucleotides agree with TRBD1. Trimming cost V 6 bases and J 4 bases; bases outside gene matches: 8. The CDR3 length is 14 residues. Per the germline V gene, CDR1 is MRHNA and CDR2 is SNTAGT. The CDR3 reads CASRPAGTAYGYTF. CDR3 nucleotide sequence: TGTGCCAGCAGACCGGCCGGGACAGCCTATGGCTACACCTTC.

The CDR3 nucleotides read TGCGCCAGCAGCCAAGGCAGGGGCTGGACTAATGAAAAACTGTTTTTT. Translating gives CASSQGRGWTNEKLFF. V gene TRBV4-1 combines with J gene TRBJ1-4; D might be TRBD1 (6 bases). The CDR3 sequence is 16 residues long. V lost 1 base to trimming and J lost 2 bases, with 11 bases between them. Germline V gene data show CDR1 as MGHRA and CDR2 as YSYEKL.

This clone was observed a handful of times. The chain is built from TRBV5-1 and TRBJ2-2; D is unresolved. This CDR3 comprises 17 residues. Germline CDR1 SGHRS, CDR2 YFSETQ. The germline V and J ends were trimmed by 0 bases and 4 bases, with 16 bases remaining between them. CDR3 region: CASSLGAVGKPTGELFF. The CDR3, as DNA: TGCGCCAGCAGCTTGGGTGCGGTTGGAAAACCCACCGGGGAGCTGTTTTTT.

The rearrangement uses TRBV6-1 and TRBJ2-1; 8 positions agree with TRBD2. CDR1 is MNHNS, CDR2 SASEGT, per germline. Germline trimming cut 0 bases from V and 2 bases from J; bases unmatched to any gene: 6. The CDR3 is made up of 17 amino acids. In DNA form, the CDR3 reads TGTGCCAGCAGTGAAGCGTACGCGGGAGGAACCTACAATGAGCAGTTCTTC. As protein: CASSEAYAGGTYNEQFF.

This chain links TRBV28 with TRBJ1-3; D might be TRBD1 (5 bases). This CDR3 comprises 13 residues. Germline V CDR1 and CDR2: MDHEN, SYDVKM. Trimming stripped 8 bases from V and 0 bases from J, with 8 bases between. Here the CDR3 DNA reads TGTGCCAGCCCCGACAGCTCTGGAAACACCATATATTTT. Translating gives CASPDSSGNTIYF.

This chain connects TRBV25-1 to TRBJ2-1; TRBD2 is a possible D gene (7 bases). CDR3 length: 14 amino acids. Germline CDR1 is MGHDK and CDR2 is SYGVNS. CDR3 nucleotide sequence: TGTGCTTCTCATGGAGGGGGGGCCTTCGGTGAGCAGTTCTTC. This encodes CASHGGGAFGEQFF.